These T cell receptor beta chains were read from a single sample in a study of blood T cell repertoires in COVID-19. The data were produced by immunoSEQ multiplex PCR, yet TCRdb's version contains in-frame clones alone and is incomplete. The repertoire holds roughly 350,000 clones, over 75% seen once, with 8% to 13% in the top ten. What was sequenced was peripheral blood. These receptors all come from a woman aged 30 to 39 with COVID-19, enrolled during active disease. The CDR3 runs from the conserved cysteine through the conserved F or W. Each record gives: J gene, V gene, clone size, D gene, CDR3 protein, CDR3 DNA. A D gene is named only where the DNA matches it firmly. Clone size, where shown, is once, few, many, or a class for clones that have expanded.

>TRBJ1-3|TRBV19|few|-
CASRTSSGGLGNTIYF
TGTGCCAGTAGGACTAGCAGTGGGGGGCTTGGAAACACCATATATTTT
>TRBJ2-3|TRBV5-4|-|TRBD1
CASSLEGLRQGIHTQYF
TGTGCCAGCAGCTTGGAGGGGTTGAGACAGGGGATCCATACGCAGTATTTT
>TRBJ2-2|TRBV7-2|-|-
CASSLNQRGSGTGELFF
TGTGCCAGCAGCTTAAATCAACGAGGGAGTGGGACCGGGGAGCTGTTTTTT
>TRBJ2-3|TRBV30|-|-
CALTGASTDTQYF
TGTGCCTTGACGGGAGCCAGCACAGATACGCAGTATTTT
>TRBJ2-1|TRBV5-1|-|TRBD2
CASSLEVGAGGNEQFF
TGCGCCAGCAGCTTGGAGGTTGGCGCGGGAGGCAATGAGCAGTTCTTC
>TRBJ2-5|TRBV15|-|TRBD2
CATSRGGLDRGGETQYF
TGTGCCACCAGCAGAGGGGGACTAGATCGGGGCGGGGAGACCCAGTACTTC
>TRBJ2-2|TRBV2|-|-
CASTASLGQPNTGELFF
TGTGCCAGCACAGCTAGTCTCGGACAGCCAAACACCGGGGAGCTGTTTTTT
>TRBJ2-7|TRBV7-9|-|TRBD1
CASRPGTDSYEQYF
TGTGCCAGCAGACCTGGGACAGACTCCTACGAGCAGTACTTC
>TRBJ2-1|TRBV6-5|-|TRBD1
CASRPFGTGNNEQFF
TGTGCCAGCAGACCCTTTGGGACAGGGAACAATGAGCAGTTCTTC
>TRBJ1-1|TRBV4-1|-|TRBD1
CASSQAPGTGWLQDAEAFF
TGCGCCAGCAGCCAAGCCCCGGGGACAGGGTGGCTCCAAGACGCTGAAGCTTTCTTT
>TRBJ2-2|TRBV5-8|once|TRBD1
CASSLAGTGGVGELFF
TGTGCCAGCAGCCTCGCTGGGACAGGGGGAGTCGGGGAGCTGTTTTTT
>TRBJ1-2|TRBV9|-|-
CASSVAEGRPNYGYTF
TGTGCCAGCAGCGTAGCTGAGGGTAGGCCTAACTATGGCTACACCTTC
>TRBJ1-2|TRBV4-1|-|-
CASSQVPPTNYGYTF
TGCGCCAGCAGCCAAGTCCCCCCCACTAACTATGGCTACACCTTC
>TRBJ2-2|TRBV3-1/TRBV3-2|-|-
CASSQGGQTGNTGELFF
TGTGCCAGCAGCCAAGGGGGGCAGACTGGAAACACCGGGGAGCTGTTTTTT
>TRBJ2-7|TRBV19|-|TRBD1
CASSDRGYEQYF
TGTGCCAGTTCGGACAGGGGCTACGAGCAGTACTTC
>TRBJ2-2|TRBV28|-|TRBD1
CASSRRLGTGTGGGELFF
TGTGCCAGCAGTAGACGACTAGGGACCGGGACAGGGGGCGGGGAGCTGTTTTTT
>TRBJ2-5|TRBV4-3|-|-
CASSQDPGPRETQYF
TGCGCCAGCAGCCAAGATCCGGGTCCCCGGGAGACCCAGTACTTC
>TRBJ1-1|TRBV25-1|once|-
CASSAHRGDTNTEAFF
TGTGCCAGCAGTGCCCACCGGGGAGATACGAACACTGAAGCTTTCTTT
>TRBJ2-7|TRBV5-1|-|TRBD2
CASSSTWTSNFYEQYF
TGCGCCAGCAGCTCTACCTGGACTAGCAACTTCTACGAGCAGTACTTC
>TRBJ2-5|TRBV20-1|-|-
CSASPDQETQYF
TGCAGTGCTAGTCCGGACCAAGAGACCCAGTACTTC
>TRBJ1-5|TRBV7-2|-|-
CASSLIGANSNQPQHF
TGTGCCAGCAGCTTAATAGGGGCCAATAGCAATCAGCCCCAGCATTTT
>TRBJ2-5|TRBV5-4|-|TRBD2
CASSPAGGVQETQYF
TGTGCCAGCAGCCCTGCTGGGGGGGTCCAAGAGACCCAGTACTTC
>TRBJ1-5|TRBV4-2|few|TRBD1
CASSQEDRGNQPQHF
TGTGCCAGCAGCCAGGAGGACAGGGGGAATCAGCCCCAGCATTTT
>TRBJ2-1|TRBV7-9|-|-
CASSSRTGHYYNEQFF
TGTGCCAGCAGCTCTAGGACCGGACACTACTACAATGAGCAGTTCTTC
>TRBJ2-5|TRBV19|many|TRBD2
CASGGGGEGQETQYF
TGTGCCAGCGGGGGGGGAGGGGAGGGTCAGGAGACCCAGTACTTC
>TRBJ2-7|TRBV3-1/TRBV3-2|-|-
CASSPPGQSSYEQYF
TGTGCCAGCAGCCCCCCCGGACAGAGCTCCTACGAGCAGTACTTC
>TRBJ2-2|TRBV18|-|-
CASSPASRGAGELFF
TGTGCCAGCTCACCAGCTAGCCGCGGGGCTGGGGAGCTGTTTTTT
>TRBJ1-1|TRBV5-1|-|-
CASSLVALGQTAFF
TGCGCCAGCAGCTTGGTAGCCCTCGGTCAGACAGCTTTCTTT
>TRBJ1-1|TRBV13|-|-
CASSLRALNTEAFF
TGTGCCAGCAGCTTGAGAGCGCTGAACACTGAAGCTTTCTTT
>TRBJ2-7|TRBV6-1|-|TRBD1
CASSERTGLYEQYF
TGTGCCAGCAGTGAACGGACAGGCCTCTACGAGCAGTACTTC
>TRBJ2-3|TRBV24-1|-|-
CATAGVSTDTQYF
TGTGCCACAGCCGGGGTTAGCACAGATACGCAGTATTTT
>TRBJ1-5|TRBV4-1|-|-
CASSQGAGMDRPQHF
TGCGCCAGCAGCCAAGGGGCAGGGATGGATCGGCCCCAGCATTTT
>TRBJ2-7|TRBV5-1|-|-
CASSPGTHYEQYF
TGCGCCAGCAGCCCTGGGACACACTACGAGCAGTACTTC
>TRBJ1-4|TRBV6-1|-|TRBD1
CASSEKGGQPNEKLFF
TGTGCCAGCAGTGAAAAGGGGGGACAGCCAAATGAAAAACTGTTTTTT
>TRBJ1-1|TRBV6-2/TRBV6-3|-|-
CASSTLLSKSGAFF
TGTGCCAGCAGTACCCTTCTGTCCAAGTCCGGAGCTTTCTTT
>TRBJ2-3|TRBV9|-|-
CASSVSQGRDTQYF
TGTGCCAGCAGCGTATCACAGGGACGAGATACGCAGTATTTT
>TRBJ1-2|TRBV3-1/TRBV3-2|few|-
CASSQGDNGYTF
TGTGCCAGCAGCCAAGGGGACAATGGCTACACCTTC
>TRBJ2-5|TRBV18|-|TRBD2
CASSPRGLAETQYF
TGTGCCAGCTCACCACGAGGACTAGCGGAGACCCAGTACTTC
>TRBJ2-5|TRBV5-8|-|TRBD2
CASSRGGGTETQYF
TGTGCCAGCAGCCGTGGGGGGGGGACGGAGACCCAGTACTTC
>TRBJ2-3|TRBV4-2|-|TRBD2
CASSQGVGRGADTQYF
TGTGCCAGCAGCCAAGGGGTCGGGAGGGGGGCAGATACGCAGTATTTT
>TRBJ2-7|TRBV7-2|-|-
CASSLSGWDGSGQYF
TGTGCCAGCAGCTTAAGTGGATGGGACGGGAGTGGGCAGTACTTC
>TRBJ2-7|TRBV30|-|TRBD2
CAWRRGLAATYEQYF
TGTGCCTGGAGGCGAGGACTAGCGGCCACCTACGAGCAGTACTTC
>TRBJ2-7|TRBV5-6|-|-
CASSLAPLDITAQEQYF
TGTGCCAGCAGCTTGGCCCCTCTTGACATCACGGCCCAGGAGCAGTACTTC
>TRBJ2-7|TRBV27|-|-
CASSPGFYEQYF
TGTGCCAGCAGCCCGGGATTCTACGAGCAGTACTTC
>TRBJ2-7|TRBV12-3/TRBV12-4|-|-
CASRRAAEEQYF
TGTGCCAGCAGGCGGGCTGCGGAAGAGCAGTACTTC
>TRBJ2-5|TRBV28|-|-
CASSQQGLQETQYF
TGTGCCAGCAGTCAACAGGGTTTACAAGAGACCCAGTACTTC
>TRBJ2-1|TRBV10-3|-|TRBD1
CAISEVGTGGYNEQFF
TGTGCCATCAGTGAAGTCGGGACAGGGGGCTACAATGAGCAGTTCTTC
>TRBJ2-5|TRBV15|-|-
CATSRSGETQYF
TGTGCCACCAGCCGGTCGGGGGAGACCCAGTACTTC
>TRBJ1-5|TRBV30|few|-
CAWREGSNQPQHF
TGTGCCTGGAGGGAGGGTAGCAATCAGCCCCAGCATTTT
>TRBJ2-7|TRBV28|-|TRBD2
CASSLASGRPEQYF
TGTGCCAGCAGTTTGGCCAGCGGGAGGCCCGAGCAGTACTTC
>TRBJ2-5|TRBV6-1|-|-
CASSELLAIRETQYF
TGTGCCAGCAGTGAGCTTCTAGCGATTCGGGAGACCCAGTACTTC
>TRBJ1-4|TRBV2|-|-
CASDFRRRGEKLFF
TGTGCCAGCGATTTTCGGAGACGAGGTGAAAAACTGTTTTTT
>TRBJ2-2|TRBV7-3|-|-
CAPVSPCGLPPLDPTGELFF
TGTGCCCCCGTCTCCCCGTGTGGCTTACCCCCTCTTGATCCCACCGGGGAGCTGTTTTTT
>TRBJ1-5|TRBV19|-|-
CASSSQGNQPQHF
TGTGCCAGTAGTAGCCAGGGCAATCAGCCCCAGCATTTT
>TRBJ1-2|TRBV5-6|-|-
CASSWYAVQARRGYTF
TGTGCCAGCAGCTGGTATGCCGTACAGGCCCGACGGGGCTACACCTTC
>TRBJ2-1|TRBV28|-|-
CASSMTRPDSEQFF
TGTGCCAGCAGTATGACTAGGCCCGATAGTGAGCAGTTCTTC
>TRBJ1-1|TRBV7-3|few|-
CASSLYGERSEAFF
TGTGCCAGCAGCTTATACGGGGAACGTTCTGAAGCTTTCTTT
>TRBJ2-1|TRBV11-3|-|TRBD2
CASSLTPGTSGAGTVNEQFF
TGTGCCAGCAGCTTAACGCCCGGGACTAGCGGGGCAGGGACCGTCAATGAGCAGTTCTTC
>TRBJ2-5|TRBV5-1|-|-
CASSSGLLASQETQYF
TGCGCCAGCAGCTCCGGCCTCCTAGCGAGCCAAGAGACCCAGTACTTC
>TRBJ2-2|TRBV11-3|-|TRBD1
CASSATGGWNGELFF
TGTGCCAGCAGCGCGACAGGGGGCTGGAACGGGGAGCTGTTTTTT